The clone carrying this TCR beta chain was observed many times. Depths of 1 in 200,000 to 1 in 1 million T cells were the sequencing target. Repertoires were generated with immunoSEQ multiplex PCR, while TCRdb's copy carries only in-frame clones and drops some. The sample records about 200,000 clones, approximately 70% being singletons. These data come from a study of cytotoxic CD8 clonotypes in ibrutinib-treated CLL. The overall study: Overall, some 25 responses were partial and 2 complete; following median 68 months, about 15 patients stayed remitted and around twelve progressed.

CDR1 and CDR2 (germline): LNHDA, SQIVND (reference sequence). CDR3 length: 15 amino acids. V lost 4 bases and J lost 4, with 16 bases in between. The source is a human donor with chronic lymphocytic leukemia. This rearrangement joins TRBV19 to TRBJ1-2; possibly TRBD1 for D (6 bases). Material: PBMCs, obtained after 12 months of ibrutinib treatment. The CDR3 sequence is CASSSTGHSGYGYTF. Here the CDR3 DNA reads TGTGCCAGTAGTAGCACGGGACATAGCGGCTATGGCTACACCTTC.